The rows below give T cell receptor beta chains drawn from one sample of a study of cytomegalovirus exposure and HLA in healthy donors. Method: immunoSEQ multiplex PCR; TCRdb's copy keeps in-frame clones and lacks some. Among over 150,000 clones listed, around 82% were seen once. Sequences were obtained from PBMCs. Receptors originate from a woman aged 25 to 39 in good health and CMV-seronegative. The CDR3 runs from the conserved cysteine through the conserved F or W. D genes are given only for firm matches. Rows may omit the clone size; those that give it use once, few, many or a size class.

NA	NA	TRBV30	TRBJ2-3	CAWSLGWGRRSTDTQYF	TGTGCCTGGAGTCTCGGGTGGGGGCGCAGGTCCACAGATACGCAGTATTTT
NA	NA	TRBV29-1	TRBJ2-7	CSVLAGRSYEQYF	TGCAGCGTTCTTGCTGGGAGGTCCTACGAGCAGTACTTC
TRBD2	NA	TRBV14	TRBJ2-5	CASSYRLAPKTQYF	TGTGCCAGCAGCTACAGACTAGCACCGAAGACCCAGTACTTC
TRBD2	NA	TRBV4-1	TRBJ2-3	CASSQVPGRAGDF	TGCGCCAGCAGCCAAGTGCCGGGACGAGCGGGGGATTTT
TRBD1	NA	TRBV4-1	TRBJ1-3	CASSHTRDRTYNYGNTIYF	TGCGCCAGCAGCCACACCCGGGACAGGACTTATAACTACGGAAACACCATATATTTT
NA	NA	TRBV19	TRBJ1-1	CASSKSAFKQGDTEAFF	TGTGCCAGTAGTAAATCCGCCTTTAAACAGGGTGACACTGAAGCTTTCTTT
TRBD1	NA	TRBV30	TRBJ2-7	CAWSTGAYEQYF	TGTGCCTGGTCGACAGGGGCCTACGAGCAGTACTTC
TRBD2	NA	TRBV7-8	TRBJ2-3	CASSRGLAGVEDTQYF	TGTGCCAGCAGCCGAGGACTAGCGGGAGTGGAAGATACGCAGTATTTT
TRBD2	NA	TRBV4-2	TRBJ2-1	CASSQASGRAAEQFF	TGTGCCAGCAGCCAAGCCAGCGGGAGGGCCGCTGAGCAGTTCTTC
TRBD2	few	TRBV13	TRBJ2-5	CASTHAGAGETQYF	TGTGCCAGCACCCATGCGGGAGCGGGGGAGACCCAGTACTTC
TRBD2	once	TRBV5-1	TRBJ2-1	CASSLEASGRAKEQFF	TGCGCCAGCAGCTTGGAGGCTAGCGGGAGGGCTAAGGAGCAGTTCTTC
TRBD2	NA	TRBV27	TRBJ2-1	CASSLFGPGLAGYNEQFF	TGTGCCAGCAGTCTATTCGGCCCGGGACTAGCGGGGTACAATGAGCAGTTCTTC
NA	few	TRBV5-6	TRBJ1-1	CASINTLQEMNTEAFF	TGTGCCAGCATCAACACTTTACAGGAGATGAACACTGAAGCTTTCTTT
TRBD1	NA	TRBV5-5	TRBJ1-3	CASSLAGQARGNTIYF	TGTGCCAGCAGCTTGGCCGGACAGGCGCGGGGAAACACCATATATTTT
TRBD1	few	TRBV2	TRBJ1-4	CASSHGQGRSVEKLFF	TGTGCCAGCAGCCACGGACAGGGAAGAAGTGTTGAAAAACTGTTTTTT
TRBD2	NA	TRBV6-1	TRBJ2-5	CASRTGGRETQYF	TGTGCCAGCAGGACGGGGGGTCGGGAGACCCAGTACTTC
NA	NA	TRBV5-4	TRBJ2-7	CAFRGDIGSYEQYF	TGTGCCTTTCGCGGGGATATTGGGTCCTACGAGCAGTACTTC
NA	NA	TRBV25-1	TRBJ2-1	CASSIGRDEQFF	TGTGCCAGCAGTATCGGGCGGGATGAGCAGTTCTTC
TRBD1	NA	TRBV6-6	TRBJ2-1	CASSRTGAYNEQFF	TGTGCCAGCAGTCGGACAGGGGCCTACAATGAGCAGTTCTTC
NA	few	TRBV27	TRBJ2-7	CASSRRQGTYEQYF	TGTGCCAGCAGTCGCCGTCAGGGTACCTACGAGCAGTACTTC
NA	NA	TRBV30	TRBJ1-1	CAWSVGPPGTEAFF	TGTGCCTGGAGTGTTGGTCCACCGGGCACTGAAGCTTTCTTT
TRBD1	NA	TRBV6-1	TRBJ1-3	CASRGTGFYGNTIYF	TGTGCCAGCAGAGGGACAGGATTTTATGGAAACACCATATATTTT
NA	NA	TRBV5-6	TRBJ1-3	CASSLGSVEASGNTIYF	TGTGCCAGCAGCTTGGGTTCGGTGGAGGCTTCTGGAAACACCATATATTTT
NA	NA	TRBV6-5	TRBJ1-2	CASSYKMTGHYGYTF	TGTGCCAGCAGTTATAAGATGACAGGCCACTATGGCTACACCTTC
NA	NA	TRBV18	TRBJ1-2	CASSPPGRNGYTF	TGTGCCAGCTCACCACCAGGGAGGAATGGCTACACCTTC
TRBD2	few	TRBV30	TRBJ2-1	CAWSIWTSGGANEQFF	TGTGCCTGGAGTATCTGGACTAGCGGGGGGGCCAATGAGCAGTTCTTC
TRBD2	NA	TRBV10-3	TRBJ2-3	CAISESGTSGPDTQYF	TGTGCCATCAGTGAGTCGGGGACTAGCGGCCCAGATACGCAGTATTTT
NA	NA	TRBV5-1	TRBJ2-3	CASSLGEYGTDTQYF	TGCGCCAGCAGCTTGGGGGAGTACGGCACAGATACGCAGTATTTT
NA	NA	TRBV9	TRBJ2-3	CASSVGLDTQYF	TGTGCCAGCAGCGTAGGGCTAGATACGCAGTATTTT
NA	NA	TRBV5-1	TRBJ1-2	CASSLLGLGGYTF	TGCGCCAGCAGCTTGTTGGGGCTTGGTGGCTACACCTTC
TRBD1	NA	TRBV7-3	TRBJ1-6	CASRRQGSNSPLHF	TGTGCCAGCAGGAGACAGGGTTCTAATTCACCCCTCCACTTT
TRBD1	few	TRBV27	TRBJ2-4	CASSRQGKNIQYF	TGTGCCAGCAGTAGACAGGGAAAAAACATTCAGTACTTC
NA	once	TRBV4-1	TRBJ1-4	CASSLEWREKLFF	TGCGCCAGCAGCCTCGAGTGGAGAGAAAAACTGTTTTTT
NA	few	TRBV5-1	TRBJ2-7	CASSLAQVGDEQYF	TGCGCCAGCAGCTTGGCTCAGGTGGGAGACGAGCAGTACTTC
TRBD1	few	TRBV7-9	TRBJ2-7	CASRPGEGTGKDEQYF	TGTGCCAGCAGACCCGGCGAGGGGACAGGGAAGGACGAGCAGTACTTC
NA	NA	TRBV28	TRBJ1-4	CASIRGTNEKLFF	TGTGCCAGCATCCGGGGGACTAATGAAAAACTGTTTTTT
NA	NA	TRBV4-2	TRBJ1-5	CASSQDAGGSNQPQHF	TGTGCCAGCAGCCAAGATGCGGGGGGTAGCAATCAGCCCCAGCATTTT
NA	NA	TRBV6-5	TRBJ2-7	CASSSWPYEQYF	TGTGCCAGCAGTTCGTGGCCCTACGAGCAGTACTTC
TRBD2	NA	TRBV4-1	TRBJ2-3	CASSQTSGRRYTQYF	TGCGCCAGCAGCCAGACTAGCGGGAGGAGGTATACGCAGTATTTT
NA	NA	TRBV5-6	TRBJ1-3	CASSLVAGMSNTIYF	TGTGCCAGCAGCTTGGTGGCAGGGATGAGTAACACCATATATTTT